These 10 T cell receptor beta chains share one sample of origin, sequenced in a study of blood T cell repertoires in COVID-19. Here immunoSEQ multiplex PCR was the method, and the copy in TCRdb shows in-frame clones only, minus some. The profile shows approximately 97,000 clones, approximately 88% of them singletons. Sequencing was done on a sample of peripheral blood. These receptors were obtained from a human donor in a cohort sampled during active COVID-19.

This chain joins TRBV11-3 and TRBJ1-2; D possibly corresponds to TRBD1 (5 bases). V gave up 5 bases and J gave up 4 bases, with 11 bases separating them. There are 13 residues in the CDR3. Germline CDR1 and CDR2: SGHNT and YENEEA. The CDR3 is CASSAGRGYGYTF. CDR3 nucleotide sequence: TGTGCCAGCAGCGCGGGACGGGGCTATGGCTACACCTTC.

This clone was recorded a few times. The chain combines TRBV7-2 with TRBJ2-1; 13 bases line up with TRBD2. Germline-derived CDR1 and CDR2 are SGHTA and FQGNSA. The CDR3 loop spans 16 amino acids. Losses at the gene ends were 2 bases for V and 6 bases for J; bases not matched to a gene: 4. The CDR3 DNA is TGTGCCAGCAGCTTATTTTGGACTAGCGGGGGCAATGAGCAGTTCTTC. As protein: CASSLFWTSGGNEQFF.

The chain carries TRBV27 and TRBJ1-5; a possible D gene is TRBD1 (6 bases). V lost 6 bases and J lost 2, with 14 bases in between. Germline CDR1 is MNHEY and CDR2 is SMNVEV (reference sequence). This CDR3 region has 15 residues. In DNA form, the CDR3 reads TGTGCCAGCAGCCAGGACAGTCTCCGCAATCAGCCCCAGCATTTT. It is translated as CASSQDSLRNQPQHF.

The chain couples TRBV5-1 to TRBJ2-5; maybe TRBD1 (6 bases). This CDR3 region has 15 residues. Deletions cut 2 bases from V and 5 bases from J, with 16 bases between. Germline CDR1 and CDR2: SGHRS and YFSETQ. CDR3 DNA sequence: TGCGCCAGCAGCTTCGGCAGGGGCCGGGTGGAGACCCAGTACTTC. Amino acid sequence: CASSFGRGRVETQYF.

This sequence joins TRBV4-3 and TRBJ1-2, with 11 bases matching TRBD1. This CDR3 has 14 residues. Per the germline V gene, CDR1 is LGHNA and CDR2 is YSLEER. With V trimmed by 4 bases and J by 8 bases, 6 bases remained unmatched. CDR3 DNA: TGCGCCAGCAGCCCCGGACAGGGGGCGGGAGGCTACACCTTC. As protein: CASSPGQGAGGYTF.

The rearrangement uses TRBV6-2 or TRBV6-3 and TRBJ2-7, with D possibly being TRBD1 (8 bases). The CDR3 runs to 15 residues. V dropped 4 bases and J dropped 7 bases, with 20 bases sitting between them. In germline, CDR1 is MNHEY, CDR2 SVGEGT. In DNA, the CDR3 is TGTGCCAGCAGTTCGGGGGGCGGGACAGGAAAAGAGCAGTACTTC. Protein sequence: CASSSGGGTGKEQYF.

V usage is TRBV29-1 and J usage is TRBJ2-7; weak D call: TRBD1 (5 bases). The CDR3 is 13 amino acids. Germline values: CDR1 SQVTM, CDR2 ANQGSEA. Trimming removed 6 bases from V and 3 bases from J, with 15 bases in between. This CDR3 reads CSVLTQGFYEQYF. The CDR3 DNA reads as TGCAGCGTCCTAACCCAGGGTTTCTACGAGCAGTACTTC.

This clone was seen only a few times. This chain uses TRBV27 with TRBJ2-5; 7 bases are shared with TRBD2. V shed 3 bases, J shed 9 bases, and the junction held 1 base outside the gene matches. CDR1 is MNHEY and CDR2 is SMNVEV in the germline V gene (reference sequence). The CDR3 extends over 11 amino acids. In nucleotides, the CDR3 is TGTGCCAGCAGTTTTCTAGCGGCCCAGTACTTC. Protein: CASSFLAAQYF.

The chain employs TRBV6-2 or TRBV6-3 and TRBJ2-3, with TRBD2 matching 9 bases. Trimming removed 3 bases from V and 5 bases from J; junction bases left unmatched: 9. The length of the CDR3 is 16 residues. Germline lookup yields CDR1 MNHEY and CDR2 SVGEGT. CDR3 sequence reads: CASSYIAGEVVDTQYF. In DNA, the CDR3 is TGTGCCAGCAGTTATATAGCGGGGGAAGTAGTAGATACGCAGTATTTT.

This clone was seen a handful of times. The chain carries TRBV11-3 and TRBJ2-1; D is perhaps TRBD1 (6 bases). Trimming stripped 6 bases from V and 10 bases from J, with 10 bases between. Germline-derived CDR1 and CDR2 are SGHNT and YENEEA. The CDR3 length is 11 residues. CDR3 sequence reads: CASRAGQEQFF. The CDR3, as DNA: TGTGCCAGCAGGGCCGGACAGGAGCAGTTCTTC.